The source of this TCR beta chain is a study of T-cell reconstitution after alpha-beta-depleted transplantation in children. The library targeted TCRbeta and was prepared with unique molecular identifiers. TCRdb re-called the PCR reads with MiXCR, one entry per CDR3 protein. The sample yields fewer than 400,000 distinct CDR3 sequences, around 21% seen once. This clonotype was obtained from a human donor who donated a stem cell graft to a child with acute myeloid leukemia. The specimen comprised PBMCs from the stem cell graft donor, sampled from the stem cell graft.

CDR3 region: CASSQGGTGELFF. DNA for the CDR3: TGCGCCAGCAGCCAAGGAGGAACCGGGGAGCTGTTTTTT. The chain has TRBV4-3 and TRBJ2-2; D is undetermined. In germline, CDR1 is LGHNA, CDR2 YSLEER. V was shortened by 1 base and J by 5 bases, with 5 bases between the two germline ends. The CDR3 contains 13 residues.